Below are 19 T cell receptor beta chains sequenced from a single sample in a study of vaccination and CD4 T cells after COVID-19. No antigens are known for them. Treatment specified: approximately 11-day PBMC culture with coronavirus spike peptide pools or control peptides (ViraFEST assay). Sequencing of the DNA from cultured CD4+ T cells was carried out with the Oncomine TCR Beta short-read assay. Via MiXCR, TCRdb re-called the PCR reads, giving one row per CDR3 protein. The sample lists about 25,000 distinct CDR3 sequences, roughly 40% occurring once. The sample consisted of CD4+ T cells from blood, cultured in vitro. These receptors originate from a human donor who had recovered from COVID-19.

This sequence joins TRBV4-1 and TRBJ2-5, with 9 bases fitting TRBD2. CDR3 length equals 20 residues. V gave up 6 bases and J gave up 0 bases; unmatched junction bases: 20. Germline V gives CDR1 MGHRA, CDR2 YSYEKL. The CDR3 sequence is CASSPDPPSGTTRNQETQYF. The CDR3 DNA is TGCGCCAGCAGTCCCGACCCACCTAGCGGGACGACAAGGAACCAAGAGACCCAGTACTTC.

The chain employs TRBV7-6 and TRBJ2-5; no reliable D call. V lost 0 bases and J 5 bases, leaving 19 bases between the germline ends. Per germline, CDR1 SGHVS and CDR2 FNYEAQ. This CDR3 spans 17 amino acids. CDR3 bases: TGTGCCAGCAGCTTAGCGGCCCTAGGACGGTTATCTGAGACCCAGTACTTC. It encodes CASSLAALGRLSETQYF.

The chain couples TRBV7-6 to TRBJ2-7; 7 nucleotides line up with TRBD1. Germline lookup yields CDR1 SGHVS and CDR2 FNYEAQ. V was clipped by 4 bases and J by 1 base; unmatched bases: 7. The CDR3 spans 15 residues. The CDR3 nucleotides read TGTGCCAGCAGCTCGGGGCAGGGGGTTTCCTACGAGCAGTACTTC. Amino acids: CASSSGQGVSYEQYF.

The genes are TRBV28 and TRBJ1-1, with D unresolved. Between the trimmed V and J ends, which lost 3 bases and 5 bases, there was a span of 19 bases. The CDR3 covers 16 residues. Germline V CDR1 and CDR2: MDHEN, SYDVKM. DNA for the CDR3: TGTGCCAGCAGTTTGCCCCCGCCCGGGGATGGTACTGAAGCTTTCTTT. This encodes CASSLPPPGDGTEAFF.

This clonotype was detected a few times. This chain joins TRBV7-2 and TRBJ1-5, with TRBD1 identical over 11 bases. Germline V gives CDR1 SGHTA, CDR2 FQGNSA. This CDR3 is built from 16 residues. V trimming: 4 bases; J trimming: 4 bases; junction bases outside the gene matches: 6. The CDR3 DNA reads TGTGCCAGCAGCTCCATAGGGACAGGGGGGAATCAGCCCCAGCATTTT. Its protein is CASSSIGTGGNQPQHF.

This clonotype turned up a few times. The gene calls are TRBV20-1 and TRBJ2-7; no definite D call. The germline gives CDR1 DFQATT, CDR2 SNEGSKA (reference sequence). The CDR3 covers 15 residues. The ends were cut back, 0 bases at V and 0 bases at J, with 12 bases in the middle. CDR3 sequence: CSARDPGGSSYEQYF. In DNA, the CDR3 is TGCAGTGCTAGAGATCCCGGCGGAAGCTCCTACGAGCAGTACTTC.

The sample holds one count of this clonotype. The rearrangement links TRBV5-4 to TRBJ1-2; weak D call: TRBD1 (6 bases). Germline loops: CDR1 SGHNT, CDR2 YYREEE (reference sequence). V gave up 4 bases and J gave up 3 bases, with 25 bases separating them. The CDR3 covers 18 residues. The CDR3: CASSVGGGGGRRDYGYTF. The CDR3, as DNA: TGTGCCAGCAGCGTTGGGGGGGGCGGGGGGCGCCGGGACTATGGCTACACCTTC.

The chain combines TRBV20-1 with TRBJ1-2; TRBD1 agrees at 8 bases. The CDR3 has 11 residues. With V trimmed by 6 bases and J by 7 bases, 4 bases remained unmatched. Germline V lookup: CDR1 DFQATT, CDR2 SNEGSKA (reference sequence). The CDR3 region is CSATGEAGYTF. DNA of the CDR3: TGCAGTGCGACAGGGGAGGCTGGCTACACCTTC.

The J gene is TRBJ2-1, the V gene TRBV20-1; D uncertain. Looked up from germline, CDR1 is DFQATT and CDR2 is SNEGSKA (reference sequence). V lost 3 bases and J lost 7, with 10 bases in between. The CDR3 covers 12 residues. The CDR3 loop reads CSASTQGNEQFF. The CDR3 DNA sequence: TGCAGTGCTAGCACTCAAGGAAATGAGCAGTTCTTC.

The CDR3 is CASSLVAGQSPLHF. The CDR3, as DNA: TGTGCCAGCAGCTTAGTGGCTGGACAGTCACCCCTCCACTTT. This chain joins TRBV7-9 and TRBJ1-6; D may be TRBD1 (6 bases). Germline CDR1 SEHNR, CDR2 FQNEAQ (reference sequence). The CDR3 is 14 residues long. V was trimmed by 1 base and J by 10 bases, leaving 11 bases between them. The full variable domain, completed using reference TRBV7-9 and TRBJ1-6, is DTGVSQNPRHKITKRGQNVTFRCDPISEHNRLYWYRQTLGQGPEFLTYFQNEAQLEKSRLLSDRFSAERPKGSFSTLEIQRTEQGDSAMYLCASSLVAGQSPLHFGNGTRLTVT.

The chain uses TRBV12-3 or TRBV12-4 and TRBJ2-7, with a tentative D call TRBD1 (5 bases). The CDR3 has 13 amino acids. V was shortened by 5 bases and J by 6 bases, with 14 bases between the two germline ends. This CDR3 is CASSRPQGFEQYF. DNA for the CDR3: TGTGCCAGCAGTCGCCCCCAGGGATTCGAGCAGTACTTC.

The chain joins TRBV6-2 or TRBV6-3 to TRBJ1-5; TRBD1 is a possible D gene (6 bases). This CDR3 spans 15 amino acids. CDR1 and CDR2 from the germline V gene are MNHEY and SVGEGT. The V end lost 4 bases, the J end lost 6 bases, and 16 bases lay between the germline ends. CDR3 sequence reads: CASSFSRDKSQPQHF. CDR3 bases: TGTGCCAGCAGTTTCAGCCGGGACAAAAGTCAGCCCCAGCATTTT.

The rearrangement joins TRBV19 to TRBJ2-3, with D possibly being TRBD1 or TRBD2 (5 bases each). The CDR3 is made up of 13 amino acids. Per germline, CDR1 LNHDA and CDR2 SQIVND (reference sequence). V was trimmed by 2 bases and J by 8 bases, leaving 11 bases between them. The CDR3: CASSIRGVGTQYF. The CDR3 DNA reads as TGTGCCAGTAGTATAAGGGGAGTGGGTACGCAGTATTTT. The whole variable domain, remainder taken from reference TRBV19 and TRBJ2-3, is DGGITQSPKYLFRKEGQNVTLSCEQNLNHDAMYWYRQDPGQGLRLIYYSQIVNDFQKGDIAEGYSVSREKKESFPLTVTSAQKNPTAFYLCASSIRGVGTQYFGPGTRLTVL.

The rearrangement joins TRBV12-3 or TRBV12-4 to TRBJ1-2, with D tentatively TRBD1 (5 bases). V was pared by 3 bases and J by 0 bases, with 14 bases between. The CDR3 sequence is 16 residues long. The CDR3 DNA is TGTGCCAGCAGTTTGAGGGCGGGACTTTCTAACTATGGCTACACCTTC. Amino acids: CASSLRAGLSNYGYTF.

CDR3 nucleotide sequence: TGTGCCAGCAGCCCTTGGGCTAGCTCCACCTACAATGAGCAGTTCTTC. Translating gives CASSPWASSTYNEQFF. The rearrangement links TRBV28 to TRBJ2-1, with D perhaps TRBD2 (5 bases). Trimming took 6 bases from V and 2 from J, leaving 17 bases between them. Germline V gene lookup returns CDR1 MDHEN and CDR2 SYDVKM. CDR3 length equals 16 residues.

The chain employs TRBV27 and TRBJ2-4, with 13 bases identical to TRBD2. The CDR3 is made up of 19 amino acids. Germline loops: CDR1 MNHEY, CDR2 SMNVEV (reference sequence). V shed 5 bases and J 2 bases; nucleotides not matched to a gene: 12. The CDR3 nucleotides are TGTGCCAGCAGTAACACTAGCGGGAGGGCCTTCCTCTCCAAAAACATTCAGTACTTC. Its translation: CASSNTSGRAFLSKNIQYF.

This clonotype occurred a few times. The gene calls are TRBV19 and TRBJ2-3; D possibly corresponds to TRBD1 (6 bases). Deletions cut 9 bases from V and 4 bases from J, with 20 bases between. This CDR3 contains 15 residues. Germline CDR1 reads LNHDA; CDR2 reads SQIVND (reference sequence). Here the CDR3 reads CASTEGERGADTQYF. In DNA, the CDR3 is TGTGCCAGCACCGAGGGGGAGCGAGGAGCAGATACGCAGTATTTT.

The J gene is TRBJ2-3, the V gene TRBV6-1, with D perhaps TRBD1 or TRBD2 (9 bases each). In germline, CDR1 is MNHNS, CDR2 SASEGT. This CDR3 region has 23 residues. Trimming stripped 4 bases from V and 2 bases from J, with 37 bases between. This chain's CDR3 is CASSALWTGAYRLTSGFTDTQYF. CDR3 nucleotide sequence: TGTGCCAGCAGTGCCCTCTGGACAGGGGCCTACCGGTTGACTAGCGGTTTCACAGATACGCAGTATTTT.

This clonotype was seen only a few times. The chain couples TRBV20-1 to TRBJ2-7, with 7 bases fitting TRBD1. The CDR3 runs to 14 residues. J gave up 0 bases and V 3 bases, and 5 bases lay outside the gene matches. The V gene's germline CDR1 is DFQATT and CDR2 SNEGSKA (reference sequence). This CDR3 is CSASPGTDSYEQYF. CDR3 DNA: TGCAGTGCTAGTCCCGGGACAGACTCCTACGAGCAGTACTTC.